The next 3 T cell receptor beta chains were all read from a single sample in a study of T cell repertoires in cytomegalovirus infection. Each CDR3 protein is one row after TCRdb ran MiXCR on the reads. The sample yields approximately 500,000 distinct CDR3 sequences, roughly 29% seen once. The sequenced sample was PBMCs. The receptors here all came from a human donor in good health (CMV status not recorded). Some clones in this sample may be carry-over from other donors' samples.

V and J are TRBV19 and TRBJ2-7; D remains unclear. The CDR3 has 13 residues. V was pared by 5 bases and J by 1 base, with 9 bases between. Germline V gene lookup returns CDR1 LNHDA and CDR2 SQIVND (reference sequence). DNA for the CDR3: TGTGCCAGTAGTGCGCAGGAGTCCTACGAGCAGTACTTC. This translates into CASSAQESYEQYF.

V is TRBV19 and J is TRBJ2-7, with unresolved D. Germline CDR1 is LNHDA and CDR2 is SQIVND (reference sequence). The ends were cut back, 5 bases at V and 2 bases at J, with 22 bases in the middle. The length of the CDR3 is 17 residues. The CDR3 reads CASSASHSTEFTYEQYF. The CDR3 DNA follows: TGTGCCAGTAGTGCCTCTCATTCAACAGAATTCACCTACGAGCAGTACTTC.

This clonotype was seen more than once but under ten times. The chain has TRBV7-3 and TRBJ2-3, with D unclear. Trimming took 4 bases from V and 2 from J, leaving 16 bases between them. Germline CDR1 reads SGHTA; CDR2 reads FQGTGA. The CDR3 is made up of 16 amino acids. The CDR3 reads CASSSIWAADTDTQYF. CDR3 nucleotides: TGTGCCAGCAGCTCAATTTGGGCGGCCGACACAGATACGCAGTATTTT.